Following are 25 T cell receptor beta chains from one sample sequenced in a study of identifying expanded T cells in peripheral blood. Sequenced by immunoSEQ multiplex PCR; TCRdb stores in-frame clones only, minus some. The sample consists of tens of thousands of clones, over 75% of them appearing once. The sequenced sample consisted of blood. Receptors were obtained from a person aged 18-69 years in good health.

CDR3 sequence reads: CATSRDFRGSGNTIYF. Written as DNA, the CDR3 is TGTGCCACCAGCAGAGACTTTCGGGGTTCTGGAAACACCATATATTTT. The chain uses TRBV15 and TRBJ1-3, with no clear D. The CDR3 covers 16 residues. Trimming removed 0 bases from V and 1 base from J, with 10 bases in between. Per germline, CDR1 LNHNV and CDR2 YYDKDF (reference sequence).

This clone was seen more than once but under ten times. The chain is built from TRBV6-6 and TRBJ1-5; a possible D gene is TRBD1 (6 bases). This CDR3 region has 13 residues. Looked up from germline, CDR1 is MNHNY and CDR2 is SVGAGI (reference sequence). V lost 6 bases to trimming and J lost 4 bases, with 10 bases between them. CDR3 DNA sequence: TGTGCCAGCAGCCACAGGGTAAATCAGCCCCAGCATTTT. It yields the protein CASSHRVNQPQHF.

The sample holds one count of this clone. The chain joins TRBV5-1 to TRBJ2-3; 10 bases map to TRBD2. The V and J ends lost 5 bases and 5 bases, in that order; junction bases with no gene match: 11. Germline CDR1 reads SGHRS; CDR2 reads YFSETQ. This CDR3 is 16 amino acids long. The CDR3 loop is CASRASGGFLGDTQYF. DNA of the CDR3: TGCGCCAGCAGGGCTAGCGGGGGTTTTTTAGGAGATACGCAGTATTTT.

This clone was seen once. The chain links TRBV18 to TRBJ1-1, with a tentative D call TRBD1 (6 bases). This CDR3 has 16 amino acids. Per germline, CDR1 KGHSH and CDR2 LQKENI. The V and J ends lost 3 bases and 6 bases respectively, with 20 bases between them. DNA of the CDR3: TGTGCCAGCTCACCCGACTACAGGGCCGCAGAGGCTGAAGCTTTCTTT. Translation: CASSPDYRAAEAEAFF.

The chain links TRBV14 to TRBJ2-2; TRBD2 agrees at 8 bases. J gave up 5 bases and V 0 bases, and 5 bases lay outside the gene matches. Germline CDR1 SGHDN, CDR2 FVKESK. The CDR3 sequence is 16 residues long. The CDR3 protein is CASSQDRGGRTGELFF. Written as DNA, the CDR3 is TGTGCCAGCAGCCAAGACCGGGGGGGCCGGACCGGGGAGCTGTTTTTT.

This chain uses TRBV10-3 with TRBJ1-1; D not certain. V was pared by 6 bases and J by 1 base, with 12 bases between. CDR3 length equals 14 residues. Germline V lookup: CDR1 ENHRY, CDR2 SYGVKD. CDR3 DNA: TGTGCCATCAGGGGGAGCATTGAGAACACTGAAGCTTTCTTT. Amino acid sequence: CAIRGSIENTEAFF.

The rearrangement links TRBV29-1 to TRBJ1-1; TRBD1 aligns across 10 bases. The V and J ends lost 5 bases and 0 bases, in that order; junction bases with no gene match: 3. This CDR3 contains 14 residues. Per the germline V gene, CDR1 is SQVTM and CDR2 is ANQGSEA. The CDR3 here is CSVLTGGMNTEAFF. DNA for the CDR3: TGCAGCGTTTTGACAGGGGGCATGAACACTGAAGCTTTCTTT. Filled out from reference TRBV29-1 and TRBJ1-1, the complete variable domain reads SAVISQKPSRDICQRGTSLTIQCQVDSQVTMMFWYRQQPGQSLTLIATANQGSEATYESGFVIDKFPISRPNLTFSTLTVSNMSPEDSSIYLCSVLTGGMNTEAFFGQGTRLTVV.

This sequence joins TRBV19 and TRBJ2-7; 8 bases are shared with TRBD1. This CDR3 comprises 14 residues. J was trimmed by 0 bases and V by 6 bases; bases with no gene match: 4. Germline V gives CDR1 LNHDA, CDR2 SQIVND (reference sequence). DNA for the CDR3: TGTGCCAGTAGCGCGGGACAGGTCTCCTACGAGCAGTACTTC. This codes for CASSAGQVSYEQYF. The whole variable domain, filled in from reference TRBV19 and TRBJ2-7, reads DGGITQSPKYLFRKEGQNVTLSCEQNLNHDAMYWYRQDPGQGLRLIYYSQIVNDFQKGDIAEGYSVSREKKESFPLTVTSAQKNPTAFYLCASSAGQVSYEQYFGPGTRLTVT.

This chain joins TRBV18 and TRBJ1-1; 7 bases match TRBD1. The CDR3 is 12 residues long. Trimming at V came to 3 bases and at J to 8 bases, leaving 3 bases not matched to a gene. Germline loops: CDR1 KGHSH, CDR2 LQKENI. The CDR3 nucleotides are TGTGCCAGCTCACCCAGACAGGGCGAAGCTTTCTTT. It codes for CASSPRQGEAFF.

The CDR3 nucleotides are TGTGCCAGCTCACCACAGAACAGGGGGGGCTACACCTTC. Its translation is CASSPQNRGGYTF. The rearrangement joins TRBV18 to TRBJ1-2; 8 nucleotides match TRBD1. The V gene's germline CDR1 is KGHSH and CDR2 LQKENI. With 1 base clipped from V and 8 bases from J, the junction kept 3 bases outside the gene matches. The CDR3 contains 13 residues. Together with reference TRBV18 and TRBJ1-2, the CDR3 gives the full variable domain: NAGVMQNPRHLVRRRGQEARLRCSPMKGHSHVYWYRQLPEEGLKFMVYLQKENIIDESGMPKERFSAEFPKEGPSILRIQQVVRGDSAAYFCASSPQNRGGYTFGSGTRLTVV.

The CDR3: CAWSPLSGRFNEKLFF. CDR3 in DNA: TGTGCCTGGAGTCCCCTGTCAGGGAGGTTTAATGAAAAACTGTTTTTT. V gene TRBV30 combines with J gene TRBJ1-4; D might be TRBD1 (5 bases). The CDR3 is 16 amino acids. Germline assignment: CDR1 GTSNPN and CDR2 SVGIG (reference sequence). Trimming removed 2 bases from V and 4 bases from J, with 17 bases in between.

This chain joins TRBV19 and TRBJ1-2; 9 nucleotides match TRBD1. After removal of 7 bases from V and 1 base from J, the junction contained 7 bases not matched to a gene. The CDR3 is 15 residues long. Germline assignment: CDR1 LNHDA and CDR2 SQIVND (reference sequence). The CDR3 spells CASTPDRGFNYGYTF. The CDR3 nucleotides read TGTGCCAGTACCCCGGACAGGGGCTTTAACTATGGCTACACCTTC.

The chain joins TRBV6-1 to TRBJ2-7, with 7 bases identical to TRBD2. The CDR3 sequence is 15 residues long. Germline values: CDR1 MNHNS, CDR2 SASEGT. V lost 2 bases to trimming and J lost 5 bases; unmatched junction nucleotides: 9. This CDR3 is CASSESGGNRNEQYF. The DNA of the CDR3 is TGTGCCAGCAGTGAATCGGGGGGTAATAGAAACGAGCAGTACTTC.

CDR3 in DNA: TGCGCCAGCAGTGATCCGCGGGAGTGGAGGGAGCAGTTCTTC. Amino acids: CASSDPREWREQFF. The rearrangement joins TRBV10-2 to TRBJ2-1, with TRBD2 identical over 7 bases. The CDR3 consists of 14 residues. CDR1 and CDR2 from the germline V gene are WSHSY and SAAADI. Losses at the gene ends were 3 bases for V and 10 bases for J; bases not matched to a gene: 9.

The chain uses TRBV27 and TRBJ1-3; no firm D call. Trimming removed 0 bases at V and 1 base at J, with 10 bases between. From germline, CDR1 is MNHEY and CDR2 SMNVEV (reference sequence). This CDR3 has 16 amino acids. Here the CDR3 reads CASSLSSVSSGNTIYF. The CDR3 nucleotides read TGTGCCAGCAGTTTATCTTCCGTTTCTTCTGGAAACACCATATATTTT.

The V call is TRBV7-9, the J call TRBJ2-1, with D possibly matching TRBD1 (6 bases). CDR1 is SEHNR and CDR2 is FQNEAQ in the germline V gene (reference sequence). V gave up 3 bases and J gave up 2 bases, with 17 bases separating them. The CDR3 totals 17 residues. The CDR3 region is CASSFKSGEITYNEQFF. CDR3 in DNA: TGTGCCAGCAGCTTTAAATCAGGGGAAATAACCTACAATGAGCAGTTCTTC. Full variable domain (rest looked up from reference TRBV7-9 and TRBJ2-1): DTGVSQNPRHKITKRGQNVTFRCDPISEHNRLYWYRQTLGQGPEFLTYFQNEAQLEKSRLLSDRFSAERPKGSFSTLEIQRTEQGDSAMYLCASSFKSGEITYNEQFFGPGTRLTVL.

V gene TRBV7-2 combines with J gene TRBJ2-7; 8 bases are a match to TRBD2. The CDR3 runs to 14 residues. V lost 1 base, J lost 4 bases, and 3 bases stayed unmatched. Germline lookup yields CDR1 SGHTA and CDR2 FQGNSA. As DNA, the CDR3 is TGTGCCAGCAGCTTAGGGGGACTAGGTTACGAGCAGTACTTC. This sequence encodes CASSLGGLGYEQYF.

This rearrangement joins TRBV18 to TRBJ2-5; D not certain. With 6 bases removed from V and 3 bases from J, the gap between germline ends came to 11 bases. The CDR3 runs to 13 residues. CDR1 KGHSH and CDR2 LQKENI come from the germline V gene. This CDR3 reads CASSPGQEETQYF. The CDR3 nucleotides read TGTGCCAGCTCTCCCGGTCAGGAAGAGACCCAGTACTTC.

This clone was found once. The chain is built from TRBV7-8 and TRBJ2-3, with unresolved D. V gave up 5 bases and J gave up 3 bases, with 12 bases separating them. CDR1 is SGHVS and CDR2 is FQNEAQ in the germline V gene. The CDR3 spans 14 residues. CDR3 sequence: CASSPQELTDTQYF. CDR3 DNA: TGTGCCAGCAGCCCCCAGGAGCTGACAGATACGCAGTATTTT.

V usage is TRBV5-1 and J usage is TRBJ2-1, with 10 bases aligning to TRBD2. The germline V gene encodes CDR1 SGHRS and CDR2 YFSETQ. This CDR3 is 22 amino acids long. The V segment lost 0 bases and the J segment 0 bases; nucleotides outside the gene matches: 18. The CDR3 loop reads CASSLAVPQRGGRPSSYNEQFF. Here the CDR3 DNA reads TGCGCCAGCAGCTTGGCCGTCCCCCAGCGGGGGGGGAGGCCGAGCTCCTACAATGAGCAGTTCTTC.

The V and J genes are TRBV7-2 and TRBJ2-1, with 14 bases matching TRBD2. The CDR3 totals 14 residues. The trim removed 4 bases at V and 9 bases at J, leaving 2 bases unmatched. CDR1 is SGHTA and CDR2 is FQGNSA in the germline V gene. The CDR3 region has the DNA TGTGCCAGCAGCTGGACTAGCGGGAGGCCTGAGCAGTTCTTC. Protein: CASSWTSGRPEQFF. The full variable domain, with the rest looked up from reference TRBV7-2 and TRBJ2-1, is GAGVSQSPSNKVTEKGKDVELRCDPISGHTALYWYRQSLGQGLEFLIYFQGNSAPDKSGLPSDRFSAERTGGSVSTLTIQRTQQEDSAVYLCASSWTSGRPEQFFGPGTRLTVL.

This clone occurred a few times. V is TRBV11-3 and J is TRBJ2-3; 8 positions match TRBD2. Trimming removed 4 bases from V and 2 bases from J; junction bases left unmatched: 2. This CDR3 is 14 amino acids long. The germline CDR1 and CDR2 sequences are SGHNT and YENEEA. The CDR3 region has the DNA TGTGCCAGCAGCTCGGGGGGGCTCACAGATACGCAGTATTTT. This sequence encodes CASSSGGLTDTQYF.

The V and J genes are TRBV9 and TRBJ2-5; D might be TRBD2 (5 bases). The CDR3 totals 16 residues. Germline V gene lookup returns CDR1 SGDLS and CDR2 YYNGEE. Trimming removed 3 bases at V and 1 base at J, with 16 bases between. Written as DNA, the CDR3 is TGTGCCAGCAGCGCTTCGGGGAGTTGGGTCCAAGAGACCCAGTACTTC. It encodes CASSASGSWVQETQYF.

The rearrangement links TRBV7-2 to TRBJ2-4; 12 nucleotides match TRBD2. There are 15 residues in the CDR3. Trimming at V came to 4 bases and at J to 7 bases, leaving 5 bases not matched to a gene. Germline V gene sequence: CDR1 SGHTA, CDR2 FQGNSA. This CDR3 reads CASSSSSGRGNIQYF. Here the CDR3 DNA reads TGTGCCAGCAGCTCCTCTAGCGGGAGGGGGAACATTCAGTACTTC.

This clone has only one observation. This rearrangement joins TRBV7-2 to TRBJ2-3, with 7 bases that match TRBD1. CDR3 length: 15 residues. Germline V CDR1 and CDR2: SGHTA, FQGNSA. V was clipped by 2 bases and J by 6 bases; unmatched bases: 8. The CDR3 coding sequence is TGTGCCAGCAGCTTAACTAGGGGGCTTGTCGATACGCAGTATTTT. It specifies CASSLTRGLVDTQYF. The full variable domain, its missing parts supplied by reference TRBV7-2 and TRBJ2-3, is GAGVSQSPSNKVTEKGKDVELRCDPISGHTALYWYRQSLGQGLEFLIYFQGNSAPDKSGLPSDRFSAERTGGSVSTLTIQRTQQEDSAVYLCASSLTRGLVDTQYFGPGTRLTVL.